What follows describes a single TCR beta chain. This sample was included in a study of blood T cell repertoires in COVID-19. At the level of the study: Spain, Italy and the United States supplied samples that represented acute and convalescent COVID-19. From T cells, B-cell-depleted T cells, or PBMCs came the material, which was cDNA or gDNA.

The germline V gene encodes CDR1 SGHDT and CDR2 YYEEEE. Trimming removed 4 bases from V and 8 bases from J; junction bases left unmatched: 8. The CDR3 length is 13 residues. Authors' methods: Reference gene primer amplification gave nucleated cell count estimates. Only in-frame clones appear in the TCRdb table, and some are missing; sequencing was by immunoSEQ multiplex PCR. Clone size and V and J calls were adopted from that table, with D and trimming inferred from the DNA. Here the sample spans about 130,000 clones, around 81% being singletons. The J gene is TRBJ1-2, the V gene TRBV5-6; 7 positions match TRBD1. The sample consisted of peripheral blood. The TCR comes from a woman aged 60-75 years with active or convalescent COVID-19. CDR3 in amino acids: CASSTGTVRGYTF. The CDR3 bases are TGTGCCAGCAGCACCGGGACAGTACGAGGCTACACCTTC.